This is a list of T cell receptor beta chains from one sample in a study of T cell repertoires in cytomegalovirus infection. A single record per CDR3 protein comes from TCRdb applying MiXCR to the reads. The sample lists a few hundred thousand distinct CDR3 sequences; approximately 14% were seen once. The specimen was PBMCs. Receptors originate from a human donor in good health (CMV status not recorded). Some clones in this sample may be carry-over from other donors' samples. CDR3s include the opening cysteine and the closing phenylalanine or tryptophan. D genes are given only for firm matches. Size tells how often a clone was seen (once, few, many) or the class of an expanded clone, and some rows leave it out.

size: many; V: TRBV11-2; D: TRBD2; J: TRBJ2-5; DNA: TGTGCCAGCAGCTTACCATTAGCGGGGGTCCAAGAGACCCAGTACTTC; CDR3: CASSLPLAGVQETQYF
size: many; V: TRBV7-9; D: .; J: TRBJ1-6; DNA: TGTGCCAGCAACTACCAGAATTCACCCCTCCACTTT; CDR3: CASNYQNSPLHF
size: .; V: TRBV28; D: .; J: TRBJ1-5; DNA: TGTGCCAGCAGGGGGGGGGACCCAAATGTTCTAGGTCAGCCCCAGCATTTT; CDR3: CASRGGDPNVLGQPQHF
size: many; V: TRBV7-2; D: TRBD1; J: TRBJ2-7; DNA: TGTGCCAGCAGCCTTAGACAGGGGCCCCTCTACGAGCAGTACTTC; CDR3: CASSLRQGPLYEQYF
size: .; V: TRBV6-2/TRBV6-3; D: .; J: TRBJ2-7; DNA: TGTGCCAGCAGGGCTACCGGGACCTACTTCGGGGAGCAGTACTTC; CDR3: CASRATGTYFGEQYF
size: many; V: TRBV7-2; D: TRBD1; J: TRBJ2-4; DNA: TGTGCCAGCAGCAAGGGACAGGGGGGGAACATTCAGTACTTC; CDR3: CASSKGQGGNIQYF
size: many; V: TRBV5-6; D: TRBD2; J: TRBJ2-3; DNA: TGTGCCAGCAGCTCTCTACGGACTAGCGGGAGCCGGGGGCATACGCAGTATTTT; CDR3: CASSSLRTSGSRGHTQYF
size: many; V: TRBV2; D: .; J: TRBJ2-5; DNA: TGTGCCAGCAGTGTCTTCCTCGGGGCCCAGTACTTC; CDR3: CASSVFLGAQYF
size: few; V: TRBV5-6; D: .; J: TRBJ1-2; DNA: TGTGCCAGCCGGTTGCTTGACAGCGCCTATGGCTACACCTTC; CDR3: CASRLLDSAYGYTF
size: .; V: TRBV20-1; D: .; J: TRBJ2-1; DNA: TGCAGTGCTAGATGGGGTTACAGGGACCAGTTCTTC; CDR3: CSARWGYRDQFF
size: many; V: TRBV2; D: TRBD1; J: TRBJ2-7; DNA: TGTGCCAGCAGTGAGGACAGGACCCCCTCCTACGAGCAGTACTTC; CDR3: CASSEDRTPSYEQYF
size: few; V: TRBV2; D: TRBD2; J: TRBJ2-5; DNA: TGTGCCAGCAGTGAAGGGGGGGGTCCGGTGACCCAGTACTTC; CDR3: CASSEGGGPVTQYF
size: few; V: TRBV12-3/TRBV12-4; D: .; J: TRBJ1-4; DNA: TGTGCCAGCAGTTTCGAATGGGAGGTCGGGGGTGAAAAACTGTTTTTT; CDR3: CASSFEWEVGGEKLFF
size: few; V: TRBV29-1; D: TRBD1; J: TRBJ2-1; DNA: TGCAGCGTACTTTGGGACAGGGGAAATGAGCAGTTCTTC; CDR3: CSVLWDRGNEQFF
size: few; V: TRBV5-1; D: .; J: TRBJ2-4; DNA: TGCGCCAGCAGCTTGCAACCGAAAGGCCAAAACATTCAGTACTTC; CDR3: CASSLQPKGQNIQYF
size: .; V: TRBV20-1; D: .; J: TRBJ2-2; DNA: TGCAGTGCTAGAAACGGGGGAAGTGGGGAGCTGTTTTTT; CDR3: CSARNGGSGELFF
size: .; V: TRBV27; D: .; J: TRBJ2-7; DNA: TGTGCCAGCAGTCCGGGACGTCGGAACGAGCAGTACTTC; CDR3: CASSPGRRNEQYF
size: few; V: TRBV5-4; D: .; J: TRBJ2-1; DNA: TGTGCCAGCAGCTTGTCCGGCAGGGAGGCCTACAATGAGCAGTTCTTC; CDR3: CASSLSGREAYNEQFF
size: few; V: TRBV6-1; D: .; J: TRBJ1-4; DNA: TGTGCCACCACACAGGAGGCAACTAATGAAAAACTGTTTTTT; CDR3: CATTQEATNEKLFF
size: many; V: TRBV7-2; D: .; J: TRBJ2-5; DNA: TGTGCCAGCAGCTTAGTCGTTCGAAGTAGGGAGACCCAGTACTTC; CDR3: CASSLVVRSRETQYF
size: many; V: TRBV7-2; D: .; J: TRBJ2-1; DNA: TGTGCCAGCAGATCTAGCGTAAGCTCCTACAATGAGCAGTTCTTC; CDR3: CASRSSVSSYNEQFF
size: .; V: TRBV20-1; D: .; J: TRBJ1-2; DNA: TGCAGTGCTAGAGATAGTCGGGGCAACGGCTACACCTTC; CDR3: CSARDSRGNGYTF
size: .; V: TRBV12-3/TRBV12-4; D: TRBD1; J: TRBJ2-2; DNA: TGTGCCAGCAGCTGGGACAGGGTATCCCACGGGGAGCTGTTTTTT; CDR3: CASSWDRVSHGELFF
size: once; V: TRBV29-1; D: TRBD1; J: TRBJ2-4; DNA: TGCAGCGTTGCACAGGGGGAAAACATTCAGTACTTC; CDR3: CSVAQGENIQYF
size: many; V: TRBV7-9; D: .; J: TRBJ2-6; DNA: TGTGCCAGCAGCGGGGGGAGCTCGCCTGGGGCCAACGTCCTGACTTTC; CDR3: CASSGGSSPGANVLTF
size: many; V: TRBV4-3; D: TRBD1; J: TRBJ2-5; DNA: TGCGCCAGCAGCCAAGGACAGGGCAGGATAGAGACCCAGTACTTC; CDR3: CASSQGQGRIETQYF
size: .; V: TRBV29-1; D: TRBD1; J: TRBJ2-7; DNA: TGCAGCGTTGAAACCTGGGAAGGGGGCGGCTACGAGCAGTACTTC; CDR3: CSVETWEGGGYEQYF
size: few; V: TRBV25-1; D: TRBD1; J: TRBJ2-7; DNA: TGTGCCAGCAGTCTCCGAAGGACAGGTTCCTACGAGCAGTACTTC; CDR3: CASSLRRTGSYEQYF
size: .; V: TRBV20-1; D: .; J: TRBJ2-3; DNA: TGCAGTGCTAGCGACCCTAGCACAGATACGCAGTATTTT; CDR3: CSASDPSTDTQYF
size: few; V: TRBV20-1; D: .; J: TRBJ1-2; DNA: TGCAGTGCTAGAGATCTAACAGGGAGTTATGGCTACACCTTC; CDR3: CSARDLTGSYGYTF
size: many; V: TRBV7-2; D: .; J: TRBJ2-2; DNA: TGTGCCAGCAGTCAGCAGGGGACCTCAATTTTGTTTTTT; CDR3: CASSQQGTSILFF
size: .; V: TRBV20-1; D: .; J: TRBJ2-4; DNA: TGCAGTGCTAGAGATGGTCGGCCATCCAAAAACATTCAGTACTTC; CDR3: CSARDGRPSKNIQYF
size: many; V: TRBV7-8; D: TRBD2; J: TRBJ2-3; DNA: TGTGCCAGCAGCTTAAGAAGACTAGCGGGAGGAGATACGCAGTATTTT; CDR3: CASSLRRLAGGDTQYF
size: many; V: TRBV7-8; D: TRBD2; J: TRBJ2-5; DNA: TGTGCCAGCAGCCTGGGACTAGCGGGGTCGCAGGAGACCCAGTACTTC; CDR3: CASSLGLAGSQETQYF
size: many; V: TRBV20-1; D: .; J: TRBJ2-3; DNA: TGCAGTGCGGGCGATGGTGGCGGAGCCACAGATACGCAGTATTTT; CDR3: CSAGDGGGATDTQYF
size: many; V: TRBV14; D: .; J: TRBJ1-2; DNA: TGTGCCAGCAGCCAAGATCAGTACCGTCAAGGGGCGGATGGCTACACCTTC; CDR3: CASSQDQYRQGADGYTF
size: few; V: TRBV12-3/TRBV12-4; D: TRBD1; J: TRBJ1-6; DNA: TGTGCCAGCAGCCAACGACAGGGTAATTCACCCCTCCACTTT; CDR3: CASSQRQGNSPLHF
size: few; V: TRBV4-1; D: TRBD2; J: TRBJ2-1; DNA: TGCGCCAGCAGCCACCTTAGGGGCGGGAGTGAGGACAATGAGCAGTTCTTC; CDR3: CASSHLRGGSEDNEQFF
size: many; V: TRBV11-3; D: .; J: TRBJ2-5; DNA: TGTGCCAGCAGCCGGTCCCGTCACCAAGAGACCCAGTACTTC; CDR3: CASSRSRHQETQYF
size: .; V: TRBV15; D: .; J: TRBJ2-5; DNA: TGTGCCACCAGCCGGAGGGGTCAAGAGACCCAGTACTTC; CDR3: CATSRRGQETQYF
size: few; V: TRBV3-1; D: .; J: TRBJ2-3; DNA: TGTGCCAGCAGCCAAGGCCCCACAGCTACAGATACGCAGTATTTT; CDR3: CASSQGPTATDTQYF
size: few; V: TRBV19; D: .; J: TRBJ1-2; DNA: TGTGCCACCGCGGCGTTTAGGGGAGGTCTTGGCTACACCTTC; CDR3: CATAAFRGGLGYTF
size: few; V: TRBV2; D: .; J: TRBJ1-1; DNA: TGTGCCAGCAGAAAACAGGCACCGGCCGGAGCTTTCTTT; CDR3: CASRKQAPAGAFF
size: few; V: TRBV6-4; D: .; J: TRBJ1-1; DNA: TGTGCCAGCAGTGAAGGTCGGAGTGGAAACACTGAAGCTTTCTTT; CDR3: CASSEGRSGNTEAFF
size: few; V: TRBV28; D: .; J: TRBJ2-5; DNA: TGTGCCAGCAGTCCCAGGAACAATCTGGCCCAAGAGACCCAGTACTTC; CDR3: CASSPRNNLAQETQYF
size: few; V: TRBV4-1; D: TRBD2; J: TRBJ2-1; DNA: TGCGCCAGCAGCCAAGGGGGCGGGGGGTTCGATGAGCAGTTCTTC; CDR3: CASSQGGGGFDEQFF
size: .; V: TRBV2; D: TRBD2; J: TRBJ2-1; DNA: TGTGCCAGCAGTGGAACTAGCGCCTCCTACAATGAGCAGTTCTTC; CDR3: CASSGTSASYNEQFF
size: few; V: TRBV20-1; D: .; J: TRBJ2-1; DNA: TGCAGTGCTAGAAGCGGTACTTACAATGAGCAGTTCTTC; CDR3: CSARSGTYNEQFF
size: few; V: TRBV14; D: .; J: TRBJ1-2; DNA: TGTGCCAGCAGCCCGGGGTCGTTCTATGGCTACACCTTC; CDR3: CASSPGSFYGYTF
size: .; V: TRBV5-5; D: TRBD2; J: TRBJ2-1; DNA: TGTGCCAGCAGCACCTCTGATCCAGCTAGCGGGGTGTCCTACAATGAGCAGTTCTTC; CDR3: CASSTSDPASGVSYNEQFF
size: many; V: TRBV6-2/TRBV6-3; D: TRBD1; J: TRBJ1-5; DNA: TGTGCCAGCAGTTGGGGACAGGATAGCAATCAGCCCCAGCATTTT; CDR3: CASSWGQDSNQPQHF
size: .; V: TRBV6-2/TRBV6-3; D: .; J: TRBJ1-1; DNA: TGTGCCAGCACCCGGACAGCGATCCCTGAAGCTTTCTTT; CDR3: CASTRTAIPEAFF
size: .; V: TRBV9; D: TRBD2; J: TRBJ2-4; DNA: TGTGCCAGCAGCCAATCAACTAGCGGGAGCTTTCGGAACATTCAGTACTTC; CDR3: CASSQSTSGSFRNIQYF
size: few; V: TRBV19; D: .; J: TRBJ2-1; DNA: TGTGCCAGTAGGGACGGTGGGACAGAGCAGTTCTTC; CDR3: CASRDGGTEQFF